This record concerns one TCR beta chain sequence. The sample is drawn from a study of blood T cell repertoires in COVID-19. Background on the study: The analysed material was cDNA or gDNA that came from T cells, B-cell-depleted T cells, or PBMCs.

This CDR3 is 16 amino acids long. In germline, CDR1 is SGHRS, CDR2 YFSETQ. Unmatched junction bases numbered 5, after V lost 0 bases and J lost 1 base. Some clones are missing from TCRdb's copy, which holds only in-frame ones; the method was immunoSEQ multiplex PCR. The sample shows about 150,000 clones, about 90% of them seen only once. This chain uses TRBV5-1 with TRBJ1-1; TRBD1 matches 8 bases. This clonotype was sampled from a man aged 50 or older with acute or convalescent COVID-19. The material sequenced was peripheral blood. CDR3 region: CASSLDRQGPNTEAFF. CDR3 nucleotide sequence: TGCGCCAGCAGCTTGGATCGACAGGGGCCGAACACTGAAGCTTTCTTT.